This entry lists 11 T cell receptor beta chains sequenced from one sample in a study of blood T cell repertoires in COVID-19 (dated by TCRdb to the early 2020s). The library was built by means of the immunoSEQ multiplex PCR assay. TCRdb limited this immuneACCESS table to in-frame rearrangements with V and J called. A share of clones is missing; checked studies link under half to unresolved V genes, and the rest is unexplained. The sample contains 50,000 to 65,000 clones, around 87% of them found a single time. In total, the top ten clones hold 3.9% of the sample. Sequencing was performed on peripheral blood. The origin of the receptors is a human donor in a cohort sampled during active COVID-19.

This clone is a singleton in its sample. The rearrangement joins TRBV5-1 to TRBJ2-7, with D possibly TRBD2 on 6 matching bases. Germline assignment: CDR1 SGHRS and CDR2 YFSETQ. The length of the CDR3 is 15 residues. Trimming cost V 2 bases and J 3 bases, with 15 bases left between them. CDR3 in amino acids: CASSFGSGRGYEQYF. The CDR3 region has the DNA TGCGCCAGCAGCTTCGGAAGCGGGCGTGGCTACGAGCAGTACTTC.

This clone was recorded once. This chain links TRBV9 with TRBJ2-1, with a weak D call TRBD2 (6 bases). Germline CDR1 and CDR2: SGDLS and YYNGEE. CDR3 length: 15 residues. The ends were cut back, 0 bases at V and 5 bases at J, with 12 bases in the middle. CDR3 coding DNA: TGTGCCAGCAGCGTAGCAGCTAGCGAGAACAATGAGCAGTTCTTC. Protein sequence: CASSVAASENNEQFF. Combining the CDR3 with reference TRBV9 and TRBJ2-1 gives the whole variable domain DSGVTQTPKHLITATGQRVTLRCSPRSGDLSVYWYQQSLDQGLQFLIQYYNGEERAKGNILERFSAQQFPDLHSELNLSSLELGDSALYFCASSVAASENNEQFFGPGTRLTVL.

This clone was observed a single time. The V gene is TRBV7-9, the J gene TRBJ1-1, with 8 bases fitting TRBD1. The germline V gene encodes CDR1 SEHNR and CDR2 FQNEAQ (reference sequence). The CDR3 extends over 14 amino acids. Losses at the gene ends were 8 bases for V and 1 base for J; bases not matched to a gene: 6. The chain's CDR3 is CASSQGTGNTEAFF. CDR3 bases: TGTGCCAGCTCTCAGGGGACAGGGAACACTGAAGCTTTCTTT.

The V and J genes are TRBV6-2 or TRBV6-3 and TRBJ1-6; TRBD1 matches 7 bases. The V gene's germline CDR1 is MNHEY and CDR2 SVGEGT. The junction had 7 bases not matched to a gene; V was cut back by 4 bases and J by 7 bases. The CDR3 spans 15 residues. The CDR3 DNA sequence: TGTGCCAGCAGTTGGACCCGACAGGGAAATTCACCCCTCCACTTT. It is translated as CASSWTRQGNSPLHF.

This chain connects TRBV18 to TRBJ1-3, with D perhaps TRBD1 (6 bases). The CDR3 loop spans 14 amino acids. Trimming pared 4 bases from V and 4 bases from J, leaving 11 bases between. Germline lookup yields CDR1 KGHSH and CDR2 LQKENI. CDR3 protein: CASSHSGEGNTIYF. The CDR3 DNA follows: TGTGCCAGCTCACATTCAGGGGAAGGAAACACCATATATTTT.

The chain is built from TRBV4-2 and TRBJ2-7; the match to TRBD2 covers 7 bases. Germline values: CDR1 LGHNA, CDR2 YNFKEQ. The CDR3 has 14 residues. With V trimmed by 1 base and J by 3 bases, 3 bases remained unmatched. The DNA of the CDR3 is TGTGCCAGCAGCCAAGCCGGGACTAACTACGAGCAGTACTTC. This translates into CASSQAGTNYEQYF.

Of note for this clone: One junction end does not reproduce the germline sequence, and a read error may be involved. This rearrangement joins TRBV30 to TRBJ2-2; TRBD2 might be the D (6 bases). Germline CDR1 and CDR2: GTSNPN and SVGIG (reference sequence). The CDR3 has 14 residues. CDR3 region: CAWTSKTSPGELFF. The CDR3 DNA reads TGTGCATGGACCTCCAAGACTAGTCCCGGGGAGCTGTTTTTT.

This clone was detected only once. The rearrangement joins TRBV4-1 to TRBJ1-3; maybe TRBD1 (6 bases). Germline assignment: CDR1 MGHRA and CDR2 YSYEKL. This CDR3 comprises 14 residues. Trimming took off 4 bases at V and 8 bases at J, with 15 bases between the two ends. The CDR3, as DNA: TGCGCCAGCAGCCGGCCAGGGGAAACAGACACCATATATTTT. Its protein product is CASSRPGETDTIYF.

This chain connects TRBV6-2 or TRBV6-3 to TRBJ2-7, with 12 bases identical to TRBD2. CDR1 and CDR2 from the germline V gene are MNHEY and SVGEGT. The CDR3 totals 15 residues. Trimming at V came to 5 bases and at J to 3 bases, leaving 5 bases not matched to a gene. This CDR3 reads CASSRLAGAVYEQYF. The CDR3, as DNA: TGTGCCAGCAGTCGACTAGCGGGGGCTGTCTACGAGCAGTACTTC.

In its sample, this clone was seen once. This chain uses TRBV5-4 with TRBJ2-5; TRBD1 matches at 10 bases. Looked up from germline, CDR1 is SGHNT and CDR2 is YYREEE (reference sequence). The V and J ends lost 1 base and 6 bases, in that order; junction bases with no gene match: 6. The CDR3 is made up of 15 amino acids. The CDR3 spells CASSLRDRGGKTQYF. CDR3 nucleotides: TGTGCCAGCAGCTTGCGGGACAGGGGTGGGAAGACCCAGTACTTC. Full variable domain (missing parts from reference TRBV5-4 and TRBJ2-5): ETGVTQSPTHLIKTRGQQVTLRCSSQSGHNTVSWYQQALGQGPQFIFQYYREEENGRGNFPPRFSGLQFPNYSSELNVNALELDDSALYLCASSLRDRGGKTQYFGPGTRLLVL.

V gene TRBV10-1 combines with J gene TRBJ2-7, with D possibly being TRBD2 (6 bases). V shed 1 base and J shed 6 bases, with 13 bases lying between them. The CDR3 sequence is 14 residues long. Germline CDR1 reads WNHNN; CDR2 reads SYGVQD (reference sequence). Here the CDR3 reads CASSEYAGSGEQYF. The CDR3 DNA follows: TGCGCCAGCAGTGAGTATGCGGGATCCGGCGAGCAGTACTTC.